Below are 24 T cell receptor beta chains sequenced from a single sample in a study of regulatory T cells in long-lasting Graves disease. Time point noted: persistent/refractory GD, antithyroid drugs over 5 years with positive TRAb. PBMCs were the source of the RNA used for TCR sequencing. Library construction for TCR beta used iRepertoire HTBI primers and Arm-PCR of CDR3 regions. TCRdb itself ran the multiplex PCR reads through MiXCR, one entry per CDR3 protein. Of 310,000 or so distinct CDR3 sequences listed, 15% to 20% are singletons. The sample was peripheral blood mononuclear cells (PBMCs), taken when the disease was refractory, from a patient treated with antithyroid drugs. The receptors come from a female donor with Graves disease.

This clonotype was seen more than once but under ten times. Being one base from a much bigger clone, this may be a read error. This chain uses TRBV27 with TRBJ1-2, with D possibly TRBD1 on 6 matching bases. The germline V gene encodes CDR1 MNHEY and CDR2 SMNVEV (reference sequence). Trimming removed 2 bases at V and 4 bases at J, with 8 bases between. The CDR3 covers 13 residues. The CDR3 nucleotides read TGTGCCAGCAGTTTAAACAGGGTCTATGGCTACACCTTC. This encodes CASSLNRVYGYTF.

This clonotype appeared many times. The chain uses TRBV7-2 and TRBJ2-5; tentatively, D is TRBD1 (5 bases). Trimming cost V 0 bases and J 5 bases, with 10 bases left between them. Per germline, CDR1 SGHTA and CDR2 FQGNSA. The CDR3 has 14 residues. The CDR3 coding sequence is TGTGCCAGCAGCTTAGCGGGCAGGGTCGAGACCCAGTACTTC. Its protein is CASSLAGRVETQYF.

Many counts were recorded for this clonotype. The V gene is TRBV12-3 or TRBV12-4, the J gene TRBJ1-1, with a weak D call TRBD1 (5 bases). This CDR3 has 14 residues. V lost 6 bases to trimming and J lost 1 base, with 12 bases between them. The CDR3 sequence: CASSPDSPNTEAFF. The DNA for the CDR3 is TGTGCCAGCAGCCCCGACAGCCCGAACACTGAAGCTTTCTTT.

This chain links TRBV2 with TRBJ2-7; no clear D. CDR3 size: 14 residues. Germline V gene lookup returns CDR1 SNHLY and CDR2 FYNNEI. V was clipped by 10 bases and J by 5 bases, with 21 bases between them. DNA of the CDR3: TGTGCCACCAAATCAGTCCCCTCCGGACACGAGCAGTACTTC. It codes for CATKSVPSGHEQYF.

This clonotype was picked up many times. The V call is TRBV12-3 or TRBV12-4, the J call TRBJ1-3, with D hard to call. The V end lost 6 bases, the J end lost 4 bases, and 16 bases lay between the germline ends. The CDR3 loop spans 15 amino acids. Written as DNA, the CDR3 is TGTGCCAGCAGCGCGGTGTTAACAGCGGGAAACACCATATATTTT. It specifies CASSAVLTAGNTIYF.

For the CDR3, the DNA is TGTGCCAGCAGCCCCAGGTCCCCCATCGAGGCTTTCTTT. This translates into CASSPRSPIEAFF. This chain links TRBV6-1 with TRBJ1-1; D ambiguous. The CDR3 contains 13 residues. Trimming took off 6 bases at V and 11 bases at J, with 19 bases between the two ends. Germline V gives CDR1 MNHNS, CDR2 SASEGT.

Many counts were recorded for this clonotype. V gene TRBV6-1 combines with J gene TRBJ2-7; TRBD1 agrees at 7 bases. The germline CDR1 and CDR2 sequences are MNHNS and SASEGT. CDR3 length equals 12 residues. V dropped 8 bases and J dropped 7; count of bases not matched to a gene: 8. Here the CDR3 reads CASGQGVGEQYF. The CDR3 DNA reads TGTGCCAGCGGCCAGGGGGTAGGGGAGCAGTACTTC.

This clonotype was seen repeatedly, ten times or more. V gene TRBV20-1 combines with J gene TRBJ2-7; TRBD2 matches at 9 bases. The germline CDR1 and CDR2 sequences are DFQATT and SNEGSKA (reference sequence). J lost 0 bases, V lost 3 bases, and 9 bases had no gene match. The CDR3 extends over 16 amino acids. Written as DNA, the CDR3 is TGCAGTGCTAGTTCCAGCGGGAGGATGAGCTCCTACGAGCAGTACTTC. It encodes CSASSSGRMSSYEQYF.

Only a few counts were recorded for this clonotype. The chain employs TRBV12-3 or TRBV12-4 and TRBJ2-7; 7 bases map to TRBD1. Unmatched junction bases numbered 6, after V lost 7 bases and J lost 0 bases. The CDR3 has 14 amino acids. The CDR3 sequence is CASISGQNSYEQYF. For the CDR3, the DNA is TGTGCCAGCATCTCGGGACAGAACTCCTACGAGCAGTACTTC.

The chain combines TRBV3-1 with TRBJ1-2; a possible D gene is TRBD1 (5 bases). The V end was cut by 2 bases, the J end by 0 bases, with 19 bases between. Germline V gene data show CDR1 as LGHDT and CDR2 as YNNKEL (reference sequence). The CDR3 loop spans 18 amino acids. The CDR3 reads CASSQNPPGRNANYGYTF. The CDR3 coding sequence is TGTGCCAGCAGCCAAAACCCCCCGGGGCGGAATGCTAACTATGGCTACACCTTC.

This clonotype came up many times. The chain has TRBV3-1 and TRBJ2-5, with TRBD2 identical over 7 bases. Germline V lookup: CDR1 LGHDT, CDR2 YNNKEL (reference sequence). The CDR3 totals 15 residues. V trimming: 1 base; J trimming: 5 bases; junction bases outside the gene matches: 7. CDR3 loop: CASSQVSGGVETQYF. The CDR3 nucleotides read TGTGCCAGCAGCCAAGTTTCGGGGGGTGTGGAGACCCAGTACTTC.

This clonotype was picked up many times. V usage is TRBV20-1 and J usage is TRBJ1-5, with TRBD1 as a possible D gene (6 bases). V shed 6 bases and J shed 4 bases, with 10 bases lying between them. CDR1 is DFQATT, CDR2 SNEGSKA, per germline (reference sequence). CDR3 length: 12 amino acids. The CDR3 is CSAGAGNQPQHF. CDR3 DNA: TGCAGTGCGGGGGCAGGGAATCAGCCCCAGCATTTT.

The chain combines TRBV6-1 with TRBJ2-7; D might be TRBD1 (6 bases). Per germline, CDR1 MNHNS and CDR2 SASEGT. The CDR3 consists of 13 residues. The V and J ends lost 6 bases and 2 bases respectively, with 11 bases between them. CDR3: CASSRDKTYEQYF. The CDR3, as DNA: TGTGCCAGCAGCAGGGACAAGACCTACGAGCAGTACTTC.

This clonotype appeared many times. The V and J genes are TRBV12-3 or TRBV12-4 and TRBJ1-1, with D possibly being TRBD1 (6 bases). V was trimmed by 5 bases and J by 1 base, leaving 17 bases between them. The CDR3 is 16 amino acids. DNA for the CDR3: TGTGCCAGCAGTCCAAACCTTTTGACAGGGAACACTGAAGCTTTCTTT. Protein: CASSPNLLTGNTEAFF.

The chain is built from TRBV28 and TRBJ1-6; a possible D gene is TRBD1 (6 bases). The CDR3 length is 18 residues. Germline V gene sequence: CDR1 MDHEN, CDR2 SYDVKM. Trimming cost V 1 base and J 4 bases, with 17 bases left between them. The CDR3 spells CASSLSYPKGGYNSPLHF. CDR3 DNA sequence: TGTGCCAGCAGTTTATCCTACCCCAAAGGGGGTTATAATTCACCCCTCCACTTT.

The chain carries TRBV10-3 and TRBJ2-1; perhaps TRBD2 as D (6 bases). From germline, CDR1 is ENHRY and CDR2 SYGVKD. V lost 4 bases to trimming and J lost 2 bases, with 9 bases between them. This CDR3 is 14 amino acids long. CDR3 region: CAISAGSAYNEQFF. Written as DNA, the CDR3 is TGTGCCATCAGTGCCGGGAGCGCCTACAATGAGCAGTTCTTC.

This chain connects TRBV20-1 to TRBJ2-7, with 7 bases identical to TRBD2. Looked up from germline, CDR1 is DFQATT and CDR2 is SNEGSKA (reference sequence). The ends lost 3 bases at V and 7 bases at J; junction bases unmatched: 9. The CDR3 runs 13 residues. The DNA of the CDR3 is TGCAGTGCTAGCTCCTCCCCCGGGAGGGAGCAGTACTTC. Residues: CSASSSPGREQYF.

The rearrangement links TRBV29-1 to TRBJ2-2; TRBD2 matches 10 bases. The CDR3 has 12 amino acids. With V trimmed by 7 bases and J by 6 bases, 2 bases remained unmatched. Per germline, CDR1 SQVTM and CDR2 ANQGSEA. CDR3 residues: CSASGRAGELFF. The CDR3 coding sequence is TGCAGCGCCAGCGGGAGGGCCGGGGAGCTGTTTTTT.

The chain's CDR3 is CASKQGGYNEQFF. DNA for the CDR3: TGTGCCAGCAAACAAGGGGGGTACAATGAGCAGTTCTTC. The chain carries TRBV28 and TRBJ2-1, with D tentatively TRBD1 or TRBD2 (6 bases each). V gave up 7 bases and J gave up 4 bases, with 11 bases separating them. The CDR3 consists of 13 residues. Germline V lookup: CDR1 MDHEN, CDR2 SYDVKM. The full variable domain, its missing parts supplied by reference TRBV28 and TRBJ2-1, is DVKVTQSSRYLVKRTGEKVFLECVQDMDHENMFWYRQDPGLGLRLIYFSYDVKMKEKGDIPEGYSVSREKKERFSLILESASTNQTSMYLCASKQGGYNEQFFGPGTRLTVL.

This clonotype was seen at least ten times. CDR3 sequence reads: CASKTSGGLNTGELFF. The CDR3 nucleotides read TGTGCCAGTAAGACTAGCGGGGGGCTCAACACCGGGGAGCTGTTTTTT. This chain uses TRBV19 with TRBJ2-2; 13 positions agree with TRBD2. Losses at the gene ends were 7 bases for V and 2 bases for J; bases not matched to a gene: 4. The CDR3 consists of 16 residues. Germline V gene data show CDR1 as LNHDA and CDR2 as SQIVND (reference sequence).

The chain carries TRBV18 and TRBJ2-7; 8 bases map to TRBD2. This CDR3 region has 16 residues. V lost 3 bases, J lost 2 bases, and 9 bases stayed unmatched. Germline-derived CDR1 and CDR2 are KGHSH and LQKENI. For the CDR3, the DNA is TGTGCCAGCTCACCCGCGCCCCTAGCGGGCGCCTACGAGCAGTACTTC. Translation gives CASSPAPLAGAYEQYF.

The sample holds many counts of this clonotype. This chain links TRBV2 with TRBJ1-6; no clear D. Trimming cost V 5 bases and J 8 bases, with 19 bases left between them. CDR3 length: 16 amino acids. The germline CDR1 and CDR2 sequences are SNHLY and FYNNEI. For the CDR3, the DNA is TGTGCCAGCAGTCTTTCATCTTTTTTGGTAGATTCACCCCTCCACTTT. This codes for CASSLSSFLVDSPLHF. Filled out from reference TRBV2 and TRBJ1-6, the complete variable domain reads EPEVTQTPSHQVTQMGQEVILRCVPISNHLYFYWYRQILGQKVEFLVSFYNNEISEKSEIFDDQFSVERPDGSNFTLKIRSTKLEDSAMYFCASSLSSFLVDSPLHFGNGTRLTVT.

This clonotype was counted many times. This rearrangement joins TRBV28 to TRBJ2-7, with 8 bases aligning to TRBD2. The J segment lost 1 base and the V segment lost 3 bases, leaving 8 bases of the junction unmatched. This CDR3 is 16 amino acids long. From germline, CDR1 is MDHEN and CDR2 SYDVKM. CDR3 amino acids: CASSFLQRELSYEQYF. The CDR3, as DNA: TGTGCCAGCAGTTTTTTGCAGCGGGAGCTATCCTACGAGCAGTACTTC.

The chain combines TRBV6-2 or TRBV6-3 with TRBJ1-6; D is unclear. Per germline, CDR1 MNHEY and CDR2 SVGEGT. This CDR3 contains 11 residues. Trimming took off 6 bases at V and 12 bases at J, with 9 bases between the two ends. For the CDR3, the DNA is TGTGCCAGCAGCTCTCAGAAACCCCTCCACTTT. This translates into CASSSQKPLHF.